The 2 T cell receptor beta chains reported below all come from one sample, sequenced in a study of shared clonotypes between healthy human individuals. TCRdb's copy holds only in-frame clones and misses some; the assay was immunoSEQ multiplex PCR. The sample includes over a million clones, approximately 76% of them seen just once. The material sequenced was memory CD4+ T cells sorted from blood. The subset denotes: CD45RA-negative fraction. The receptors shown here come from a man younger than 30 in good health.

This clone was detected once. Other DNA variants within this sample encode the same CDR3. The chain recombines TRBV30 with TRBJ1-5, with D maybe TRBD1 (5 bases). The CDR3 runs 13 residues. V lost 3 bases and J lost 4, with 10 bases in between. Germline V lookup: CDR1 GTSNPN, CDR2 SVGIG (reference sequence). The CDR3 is CAWSGGPNQPQHF. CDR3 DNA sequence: TGTGCCTGGAGCGGGGGACCGAATCAGCCCCAGCATTTT.

CDR3 region: CAWSKRGDEAFF. CDR3 in DNA: TGTGCCTGGAGTAAAAGAGGTGATGAAGCTTTCTTT. V usage is TRBV30 and J usage is TRBJ1-1; D is uncertain. Per germline, CDR1 GTSNPN and CDR2 SVGIG (reference sequence). Deletions cut 2 bases from V and 7 bases from J, with 11 bases between. The CDR3 totals 12 residues.